The TCR beta chain described here comes from a study of identical twins. The ends lost 2 bases at V and 3 bases at J; junction bases unmatched: 5. The CDR3 covers 15 residues. Germline lookup yields CDR1 MNHEY and CDR2 SVGAGI. The table lists this clonotype with a few counts. TCRdb redid the calling of the 5' RACE reads with MiXCR, one entry per CDR3 protein. The sample consists of 200,000 to 250,000 distinct CDR3 sequences, roughly a tenth of them appearing once. The rearrangement uses TRBV6-5 and TRBJ2-3; 7 positions agree with TRBD1. The material sequenced was memory T cells sorted from blood. The sequence was collected from a man aged 45-60 years in good health. The CDR3 sequence is CASSYRGTETDTQYF. CDR3 DNA sequence: TGTGCCAGCAGTTACCGTGGGACAGAAACAGATACGCAGTATTTT.